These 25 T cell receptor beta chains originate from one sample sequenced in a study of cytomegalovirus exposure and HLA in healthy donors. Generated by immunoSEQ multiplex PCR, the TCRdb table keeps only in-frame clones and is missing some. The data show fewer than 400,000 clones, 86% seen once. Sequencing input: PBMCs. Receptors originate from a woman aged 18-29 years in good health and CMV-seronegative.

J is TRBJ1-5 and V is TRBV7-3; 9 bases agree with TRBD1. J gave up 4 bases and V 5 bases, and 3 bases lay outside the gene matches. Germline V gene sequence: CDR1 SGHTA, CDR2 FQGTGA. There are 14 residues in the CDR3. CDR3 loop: CASSPGTGNQPQHF. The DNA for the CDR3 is TGTGCCAGCAGCCCCGGGACAGGGAATCAGCCCCAGCATTTT.

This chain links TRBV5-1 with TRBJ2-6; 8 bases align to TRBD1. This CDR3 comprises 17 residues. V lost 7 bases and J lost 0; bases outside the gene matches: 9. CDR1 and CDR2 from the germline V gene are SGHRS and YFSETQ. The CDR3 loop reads CASGGTGGFSGANVLTF. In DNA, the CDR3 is TGCGCCAGCGGTGGGACAGGCGGATTCTCTGGGGCCAACGTCCTGACTTTC.

The CDR3 DNA reads as TGTGCCAGCAGATCTATGGGGGAGGGCTGGGAGACCCAGTACTTC. Protein: CASRSMGEGWETQYF. The rearrangement joins TRBV6-5 to TRBJ2-5; 7 nucleotides line up with TRBD2. The J segment lost 5 bases and the V segment lost 6 bases, leaving 12 bases of the junction unmatched. The CDR3 is 15 amino acids. Germline CDR1 reads MNHEY; CDR2 reads SVGAGI.

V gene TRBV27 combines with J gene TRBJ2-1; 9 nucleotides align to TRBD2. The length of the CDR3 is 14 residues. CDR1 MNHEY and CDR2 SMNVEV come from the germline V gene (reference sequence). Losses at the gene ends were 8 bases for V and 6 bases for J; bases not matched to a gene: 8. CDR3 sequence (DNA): TGTGCCAGCGCCCTGGCGACTAGCGGCAATGAGCAGTTCTTC. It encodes CASALATSGNEQFF.

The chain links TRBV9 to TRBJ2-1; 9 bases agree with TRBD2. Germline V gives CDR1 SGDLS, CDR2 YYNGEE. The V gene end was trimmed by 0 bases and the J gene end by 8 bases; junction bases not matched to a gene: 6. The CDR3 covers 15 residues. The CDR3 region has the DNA TGTGCCAGCAGCGTAGCTAGGGCGGGAGGGTATGAGCAGTTCTTC. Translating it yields CASSVARAGGYEQFF.

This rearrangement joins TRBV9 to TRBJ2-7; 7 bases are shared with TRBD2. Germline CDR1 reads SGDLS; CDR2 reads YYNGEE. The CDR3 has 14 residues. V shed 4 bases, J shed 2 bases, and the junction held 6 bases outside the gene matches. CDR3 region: CASSSAGSAYEQYF. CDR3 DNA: TGTGCCAGCAGCTCAGCGGGATCAGCCTACGAGCAGTACTTC. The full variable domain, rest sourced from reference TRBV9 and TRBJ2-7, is DSGVTQTPKHLITATGQRVTLRCSPRSGDLSVYWYQQSLDQGLQFLIQYYNGEERAKGNILERFSAQQFPDLHSELNLSSLELGDSALYFCASSSAGSAYEQYFGPGTRLTVT.

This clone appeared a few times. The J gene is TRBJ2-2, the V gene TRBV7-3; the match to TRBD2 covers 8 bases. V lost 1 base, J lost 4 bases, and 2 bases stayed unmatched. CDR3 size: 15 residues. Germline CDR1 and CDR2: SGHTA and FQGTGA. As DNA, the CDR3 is TGTGCCAGCAGCTTAAGTGCGGGGGGCACCGGGGAGCTGTTTTTT. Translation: CASSLSAGGTGELFF.

CDR3 in DNA: TGTGCCAGCAGCCCCTCCGGGGGGGTTTACTACGAGCAGTACTTC. Encoded protein: CASSPSGGVYYEQYF. The chain has TRBV7-6 and TRBJ2-7, with 8 bases identical to TRBD2. This CDR3 is built from 15 residues. V lost 5 bases, J lost 3 bases, and 9 bases stayed unmatched. Germline CDR1 is SGHVS and CDR2 is FNYEAQ.

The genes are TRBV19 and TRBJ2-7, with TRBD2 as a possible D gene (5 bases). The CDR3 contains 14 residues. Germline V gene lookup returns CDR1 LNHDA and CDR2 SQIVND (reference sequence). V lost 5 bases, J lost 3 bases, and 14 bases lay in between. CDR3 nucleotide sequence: TGTGCCAGTAGTGAGGGCCCCGGTGGCTACGAGCAGTACTTC. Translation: CASSEGPGGYEQYF.

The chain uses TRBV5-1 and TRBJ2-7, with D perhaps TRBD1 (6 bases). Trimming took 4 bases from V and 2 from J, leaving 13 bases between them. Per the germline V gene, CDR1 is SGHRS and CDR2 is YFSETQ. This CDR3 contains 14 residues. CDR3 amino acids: CASSSLTGTYEQYF. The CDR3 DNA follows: TGCGCCAGCAGCAGCTTGACAGGTACCTACGAGCAGTACTTC.

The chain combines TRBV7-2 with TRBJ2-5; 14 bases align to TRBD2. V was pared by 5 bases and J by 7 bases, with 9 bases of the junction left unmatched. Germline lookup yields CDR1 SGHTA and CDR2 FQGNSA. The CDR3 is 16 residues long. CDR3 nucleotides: TGTGCCAGCAGCCAGGGGACTAGCGGGGGCCTGGGGACCCAGTACTTC. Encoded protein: CASSQGTSGGLGTQYF.

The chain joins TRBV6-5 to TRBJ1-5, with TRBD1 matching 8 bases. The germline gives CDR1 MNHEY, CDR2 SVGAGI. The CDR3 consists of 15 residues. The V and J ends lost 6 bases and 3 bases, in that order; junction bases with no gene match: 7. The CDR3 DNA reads TGTGCCAGCAGCCGGACAGGGACATTCAATCAGCCCCAGCATTTT. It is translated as CASSRTGTFNQPQHF.

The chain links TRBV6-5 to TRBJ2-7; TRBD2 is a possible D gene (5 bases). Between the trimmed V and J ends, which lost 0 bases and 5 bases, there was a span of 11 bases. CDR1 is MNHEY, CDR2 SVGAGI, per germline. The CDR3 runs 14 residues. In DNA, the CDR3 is TGTGCCAGCAGTTACTCCTCGGGGTTCCACGAGCAGTACTTC. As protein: CASSYSSGFHEQYF.

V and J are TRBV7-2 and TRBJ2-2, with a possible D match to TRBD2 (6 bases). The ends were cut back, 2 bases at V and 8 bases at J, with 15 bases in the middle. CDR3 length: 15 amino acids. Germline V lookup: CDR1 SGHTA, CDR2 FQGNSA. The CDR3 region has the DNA TGTGCCAGCAGCTTATTAGCGGCCGAGGTAGGGGAGCTGTTTTTT. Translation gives CASSLLAAEVGELFF.

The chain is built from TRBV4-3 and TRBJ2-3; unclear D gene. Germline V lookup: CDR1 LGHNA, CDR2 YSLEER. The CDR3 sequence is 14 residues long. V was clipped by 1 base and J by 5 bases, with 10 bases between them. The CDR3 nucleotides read TGCGCCAGCAGCCAAGGGAGCAGTGGAGATACGCAGTATTTT. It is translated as CASSQGSSGDTQYF.

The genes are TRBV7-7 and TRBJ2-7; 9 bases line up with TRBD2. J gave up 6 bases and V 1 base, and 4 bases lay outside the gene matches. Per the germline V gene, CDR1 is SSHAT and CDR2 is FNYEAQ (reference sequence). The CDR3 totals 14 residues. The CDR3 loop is CASSLGSGSPEQYF. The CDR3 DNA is TGTGCCAGCAGCTTAGGTAGCGGGAGTCCCGAGCAGTACTTC.

In nucleotides, the CDR3 is TGTGCCAGCAGTTACGGGACTAGTTACTACGAGCAGTACTTC. Protein product: CASSYGTSYYEQYF. The chain carries TRBV6-5 and TRBJ2-7, with 8 bases fitting TRBD2. Germline lookup yields CDR1 MNHEY and CDR2 SVGAGI. Trimming cost V 2 bases and J 3 bases; bases outside gene matches: 3. This CDR3 is 14 amino acids long.

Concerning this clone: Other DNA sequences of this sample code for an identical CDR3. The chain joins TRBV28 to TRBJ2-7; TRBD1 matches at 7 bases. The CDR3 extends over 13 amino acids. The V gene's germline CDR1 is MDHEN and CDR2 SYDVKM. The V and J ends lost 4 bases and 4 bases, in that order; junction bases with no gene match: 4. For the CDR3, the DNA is TGTGCCAGCAGTTGGGACAGCTCGTACGAGCAGTACTTC. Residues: CASSWDSSYEQYF.

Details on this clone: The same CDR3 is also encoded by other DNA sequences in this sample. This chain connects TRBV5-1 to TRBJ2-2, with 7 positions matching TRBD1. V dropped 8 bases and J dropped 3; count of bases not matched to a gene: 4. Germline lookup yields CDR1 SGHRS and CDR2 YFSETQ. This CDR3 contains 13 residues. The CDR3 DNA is TGCGCCAGTAGACAGGGTGACACCGGGGAGCTGTTTTTT. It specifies CASRQGDTGELFF. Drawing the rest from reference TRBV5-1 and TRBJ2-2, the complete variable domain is KAGVTQTPRYLIKTRGQQVTLSCSPISGHRSVSWYQQTPGQGLQFLFEYFSETQRNKGNFPGRFSGRQFSNSRSEMNVSTLELGDSALYLCASRQGDTGELFFGEGSRLTVL.

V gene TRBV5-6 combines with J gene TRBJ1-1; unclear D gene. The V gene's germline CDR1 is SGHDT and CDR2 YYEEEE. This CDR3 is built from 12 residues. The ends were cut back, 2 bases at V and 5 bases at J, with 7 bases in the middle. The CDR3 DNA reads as TGTGCCAGCAGCTTTTCTCAGACTGAAGCTTTCTTT. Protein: CASSFSQTEAFF.

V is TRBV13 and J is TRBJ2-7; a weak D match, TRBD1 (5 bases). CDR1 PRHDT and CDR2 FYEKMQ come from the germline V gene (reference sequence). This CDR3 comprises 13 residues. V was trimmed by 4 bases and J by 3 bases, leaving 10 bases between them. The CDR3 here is CASSSGQSYEQYF. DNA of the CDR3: TGTGCCAGCAGCTCCGGACAAAGCTACGAGCAGTACTTC.

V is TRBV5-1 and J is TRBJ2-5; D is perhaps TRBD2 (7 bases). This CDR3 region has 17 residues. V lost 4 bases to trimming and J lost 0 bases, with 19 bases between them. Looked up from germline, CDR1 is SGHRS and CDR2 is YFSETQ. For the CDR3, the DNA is TGCGCCAGCAGCGCCTCGGCGGGGGCTAGGTACCAAGAGACCCAGTACTTC. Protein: CASSASAGARYQETQYF.

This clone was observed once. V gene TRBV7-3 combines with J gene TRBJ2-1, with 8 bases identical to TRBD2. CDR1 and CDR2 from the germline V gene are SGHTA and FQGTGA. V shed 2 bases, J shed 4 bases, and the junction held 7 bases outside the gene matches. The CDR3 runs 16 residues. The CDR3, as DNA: TGTGCCAGCAGCTTACAGCTAGCGGGTCCTTACAATGAGCAGTTCTTC. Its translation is CASSLQLAGPYNEQFF.

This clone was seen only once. The CDR3, as DNA: TGTGCCAGCAGTTTAATCGGACTCGAGCAGTACTTC. It yields the protein CASSLIGLEQYF. The chain uses TRBV28 and TRBJ2-7, with D perhaps TRBD2 (5 bases). Germline V CDR1 and CDR2: MDHEN, SYDVKM. The CDR3 spans 12 residues. V was trimmed by 2 bases and J by 6 bases, leaving 8 bases between them.

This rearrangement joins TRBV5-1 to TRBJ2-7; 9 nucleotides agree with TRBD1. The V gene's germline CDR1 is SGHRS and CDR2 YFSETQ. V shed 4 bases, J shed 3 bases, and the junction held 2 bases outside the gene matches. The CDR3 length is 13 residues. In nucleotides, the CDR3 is TGCGCCAGCAGCGCGGGACAGGGCTACGAGCAGTACTTC. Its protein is CASSAGQGYEQYF. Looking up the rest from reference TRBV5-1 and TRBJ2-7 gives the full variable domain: KAGVTQTPRYLIKTRGQQVTLSCSPISGHRSVSWYQQTPGQGLQFLFEYFSETQRNKGNFPGRFSGRQFSNSRSEMNVSTLELGDSALYLCASSAGQGYEQYFGPGTRLTVT.